Listed below are T cell receptor beta chains from one sample, sequenced in a study of CD8+CD57+ T cells in acquired aplastic anemia. TCRdb called the reads again in MiXCR, with one record for every CDR3 protein. The table has about 200,000 distinct CDR3 sequences, roughly 60% seen once; the top ten hold 58%. The sequencing sample was made of sorted CD4+, CD8+, or CD8+CD57+ T cells (not recorded which) from PBMCs. Receptors were obtained from a human donor with aplastic anemia. Both conserved end residues are part of each CDR3. The D gene is left open where the match is weak. Expanded clones get a size class; other rows say once, few or many, or leave the size out.

size: few; V: TRBV6-5; D: TRBD1; J: TRBJ1-4; DNA: TGTGCCAGCAGGGAGACAGGGACAGCAACTAATGAAAAACTGTTTTTT; CDR3: CASRETGTATNEKLFF
size: .; V: TRBV24-1; D: TRBD1; J: TRBJ1-2; DNA: TGTGCCACCAGTGCAGGACAGGGGGATGGCTACACCTTC; CDR3: CATSAGQGDGYTF
size: many; V: TRBV6-6; D: TRBD2; J: TRBJ2-1; DNA: TGTGCCAGCAGGCCGGGACTAGCGGAGTCCTACAATGAGCAGTTCTTC; CDR3: CASRPGLAESYNEQFF
size: .; V: TRBV20-1; D: .; J: TRBJ2-3; DNA: TGCAGTGCTACGACCTTGGCGGGAAGGTCAGATACGCAGTACTTT; CDR3: CSATTLAGRSDTQYF
size: .; V: TRBV5-1; D: TRBD1; J: TRBJ2-2; DNA: TGCGCCAGCAGTCATGGACCGGGACAGGGGAAAACCGGGGAGCTGTTTTTT; CDR3: CASSHGPGQGKTGELFF
size: .; V: TRBV12-3/TRBV12-4; D: .; J: TRBJ1-1; DNA: TGTGCCAGCAGGCAAACCCAGGGCTCTGAAGCTTTCTTT; CDR3: CASRQTQGSEAFF
size: few; V: TRBV7-2; D: .; J: TRBJ2-1; DNA: TGTGCCAGCAGCTTAACGTCCTACAATGAGCAGTTCTTC; CDR3: CASSLTSYNEQFF
size: .; V: TRBV7-3; D: .; J: TRBJ2-7; DNA: TGTGCCAGCAGCCAAGACGGAATCACCTACGAGCAGTACTTC; CDR3: CASSQDGITYEQYF
size: .; V: TRBV11-2; D: .; J: TRBJ2-3; DNA: TGTGCCAGCAGCTTCGGCGGTAGCACAGATACGCAGTATTTT; CDR3: CASSFGGSTDTQYF
size: few; V: TRBV9; D: TRBD2; J: TRBJ2-1; DNA: TGTGCCAGCACCGAAGGAGGACTAGGAAATGAGCAGTTCTTC; CDR3: CASTEGGLGNEQFF
size: .; V: TRBV2; D: .; J: TRBJ2-7; DNA: TGTGCCAGCAGGGCGGACAGAAGCTCCTACGAGCAGTACTTC; CDR3: CASRADRSSYEQYF
size: .; V: TRBV10-1; D: TRBD1; J: TRBJ2-7; DNA: TGCGCCAGCAGTGAGCAGGGACAGGGGGTTGTGCAGTACTTC; CDR3: CASSEQGQGVVQYF
size: .; V: TRBV14; D: TRBD2; J: TRBJ2-1; DNA: TGTGCCAGCAGCCAAGGGACTAGCGGGGCCGATGAGCAGTTCTTC; CDR3: CASSQGTSGADEQFF
size: .; V: TRBV24-1; D: TRBD1; J: TRBJ1-5; DNA: TGTGCCACCAGTGACACCAACAGGGGGCAAGCTCAGCCCCAGCATTTT; CDR3: CATSDTNRGQAQPQHF
size: .; V: TRBV20-1; D: .; J: TRBJ2-7; DNA: TGCAGTGCTAGTGCCGGAAACTACGAGCAGTACTTC; CDR3: CSASAGNYEQYF
size: .; V: TRBV25-1; D: .; J: TRBJ1-2; DNA: TGTGCCAGCAGTGACTATCGGACAGATAGTGGCTACACCTTC; CDR3: CASSDYRTDSGYTF
size: .; V: TRBV7-2; D: .; J: TRBJ2-3; DNA: TGTGCCAGCAGCTTAGCGCAGAGGGCGACAGATACGCAGTATTTT; CDR3: CASSLAQRATDTQYF
size: few; V: TRBV15; D: .; J: TRBJ1-2; DNA: TGTGCCACCAGCAGAGAACAGTACGGCTACACCTTC; CDR3: CATSREQYGYTF
size: .; V: TRBV4-1; D: .; J: TRBJ2-3; DNA: TGCGCCAGCAGCCAAGATATAGTCACAGATACGCAGTATTTT; CDR3: CASSQDIVTDTQYF
size: .; V: TRBV15; D: TRBD2; J: TRBJ2-3; DNA: TGTGCCACCACCTGGCAGCGGGGGGGGACAGATACGCAGTATTTT; CDR3: CATTWQRGGTDTQYF
size: .; V: TRBV20-1; D: .; J: TRBJ2-3; DNA: TGCAGTGCTAGCCTAGGGGGGAAGAGGACAGATACGCAGTATTTT; CDR3: CSASLGGKRTDTQYF
size: many; V: TRBV27; D: .; J: TRBJ2-7; DNA: TGTGCCAGCAGTTTAGGATGGGCTTACGAGCAGTACTTC; CDR3: CASSLGWAYEQYF
size: .; V: TRBV7-9; D: .; J: TRBJ2-5; DNA: TGTGCCAGCAGCCCGAATCGGGACACGGGGACCCAGTACTTC; CDR3: CASSPNRDTGTQYF
size: .; V: TRBV5-1; D: TRBD1; J: TRBJ2-7; DNA: TGCGCCAGCAGCCAATGGGGGGACAGGAGAACCTACGAGCAGTACTTC; CDR3: CASSQWGDRRTYEQYF
size: .; V: TRBV20-1; D: TRBD1; J: TRBJ1-6; DNA: TGCAGTGCTGGGCCCACAGGGGTTGGGGGGTATAATTCACCCCTCCACTTT; CDR3: CSAGPTGVGGYNSPLHF
size: .; V: TRBV11-3; D: .; J: TRBJ2-5; DNA: TGTGCCAGCAGCTTGGCCGCCATTGTGGGTCGGACCCAGTACTTC; CDR3: CASSLAAIVGRTQYF
size: many; V: TRBV7-4; D: TRBD1; J: TRBJ1-1; DNA: TGTGCCAGCAAGAATCCGGGACAGGGGAACACTGAAGCTTTCTTT; CDR3: CASKNPGQGNTEAFF
size: .; V: TRBV2; D: .; J: TRBJ1-2; DNA: TGTGCCAGCATAACAGGGATCGCTAACTATGGCTACACCTTC; CDR3: CASITGIANYGYTF
size: .; V: TRBV7-3; D: TRBD2; J: TRBJ2-7; DNA: TGTGCCAGCAGCCCGATTGCGGGGGGGCCGGGTGAGCAGTACTTC; CDR3: CASSPIAGGPGEQYF
size: once; V: TRBV5-6; D: .; J: TRBJ2-7; DNA: TGTGCCAGCAGCCCTGACGGGGACCCTTCCTACGAGCAGTACTTC; CDR3: CASSPDGDPSYEQYF
size: .; V: TRBV10-3; D: .; J: TRBJ1-2; DNA: TGTGCCATCACCGAGGGTGGTACAGGGACGGACTATGGCTACACCTTC; CDR3: CAITEGGTGTDYGYTF
size: .; V: TRBV2; D: .; J: TRBJ1-4; DNA: TGTGCCAGCAGTGAAACAGGGTTAAAACTGTTTTTT; CDR3: CASSETGLKLFF
size: .; V: TRBV29-1; D: .; J: TRBJ1-2; DNA: TGCAGCGTGGCCCCATCTAACTATGGCTACACCTTC; CDR3: CSVAPSNYGYTF
size: .; V: TRBV25-1; D: .; J: TRBJ2-5; DNA: TGTGCCAGCAGTGAATTCCCTGGGCAGGGAGTCCAAGAGACCCAGTACTTC; CDR3: CASSEFPGQGVQETQYF
size: many; V: TRBV11-2; D: TRBD1; J: TRBJ1-4; DNA: TGTGCCAGCAGCTTAGTCCGGACAGGGTTATTGACTAATGAAAAACTGTTTTTT; CDR3: CASSLVRTGLLTNEKLFF
size: .; V: TRBV24-1; D: TRBD1; J: TRBJ1-2; DNA: TGTGCCACCAGTGACCCCACGACAGGGGGCCATGGCTACACCTTC; CDR3: CATSDPTTGGHGYTF
size: .; V: TRBV20-1; D: .; J: TRBJ2-1; DNA: TGCAGTGCCCCCCTTCCTCGAACAGACAATGAGCAGTTCTTC; CDR3: CSAPLPRTDNEQFF
size: few; V: TRBV15; D: .; J: TRBJ1-2; DNA: TGTGCCACCAGCAGAGAGGAAGGGAGCGCAGGGGGCTACACCTTC; CDR3: CATSREEGSAGGYTF
size: few; V: TRBV20-1; D: .; J: TRBJ2-5; DNA: TGCAGTGCTAGAGATGTCGGGAGTGGGGAGACCCAGTACTTC; CDR3: CSARDVGSGETQYF
size: .; V: TRBV14; D: .; J: TRBJ2-7; DNA: TGTGCCAGCAGCTTCCTCGAGGACTACGAGCAGTACTTC; CDR3: CASSFLEDYEQYF
size: .; V: TRBV9; D: .; J: TRBJ1-6; DNA: TGTGCCAGCAGCTCTACAACAGGGAATTCACCCCTCCACTTT; CDR3: CASSSTTGNSPLHF
size: .; V: TRBV11-2; D: TRBD2; J: TRBJ2-7; DNA: TGTGCCAGCAGCCACGGCGGGGGTGGACCCTACGAGCAGTACTTC; CDR3: CASSHGGGGPYEQYF
size: .; V: TRBV7-8; D: .; J: TRBJ2-5; DNA: TGTGCCAGCAGCATGGCGGAGACCCAGTACTTC; CDR3: CASSMAETQYF
size: once; V: TRBV20-1; D: .; J: TRBJ2-7; DNA: TGCAGTGCCGTTTATACAGCTTACGAGCGGTACTTC; CDR3: CSAVYTAYERYF
size: .; V: TRBV7-3; D: .; J: TRBJ2-7; DNA: TGTGCCAGCAGCCCAACGTCCGGGAGTGTGTACGAGCAGTACTTC; CDR3: CASSPTSGSVYEQYF
size: .; V: TRBV6-5; D: .; J: TRBJ1-6; DNA: TGTGCCAGCAGCCCCACCGTTTACTCCTATAATTCACCCCTCCACTTT; CDR3: CASSPTVYSYNSPLHF